The rows below give T cell receptor beta chains drawn from one sample of a study of regulatory T cells in long-lasting Graves disease. A single record per CDR3 protein comes from TCRdb applying MiXCR to the multiplex PCR reads. Of about 290,000 distinct CDR3 sequences detected, under 25% appear once; the ten largest clones hold more than 50%. The specimen comprised peripheral blood mononuclear cells (PBMCs), sampled when the disease was refractory, from a patient treated with antithyroid drugs. All receptors come from a female donor with Graves disease. The CDR3 runs from the conserved cysteine through the conserved F or W. The order of the fields is V gene, D gene, clone size, J gene, CDR3 protein, CDR3 DNA. The D gene is left open where the match is weak. Part of the rows lack a size; the others show once, few, many or a class for expanded clones.

>TRBV19|TRBD1|-|TRBJ1-1
CASSTGGYTEAFF
TGTGCCAGTAGTACAGGGGGTTACACTGAAGCTTTCTTT
>TRBV20-1|-|-|TRBJ2-1
CRANLQGSNYNEQFF
TGCAGAGCGAACCTTCAGGGCTCGAATTACAATGAGCAGTTCTTC
>TRBV12-3/TRBV12-4|TRBD2|-|TRBJ2-1
CASSQRARAGENNEQFF
TGTGCCAGCAGTCAAAGGGCGAGGGCGGGGGAAAACAATGAGCAGTTCTTC
>TRBV29-1|-|-|TRBJ2-7
CSVVGWGAPYEQYF
TGCAGCGTTGTAGGATGGGGGGCCCCTTACGAGCAGTACTTC
>TRBV30|-|many|TRBJ2-7
CAFDREGSYEQYF
TGTGCCTTTGACAGGGAGGGATCCTACGAGCAGTACTTC
>TRBV12-3/TRBV12-4|-|many|TRBJ1-2
CASSFRRQGGYTF
TGTGCCAGCAGTTTTAGGAGGCAGGGAGGCTACACCTTC
>TRBV4-1|-|-|TRBJ1-5
CASSQVAGGSQPQHF
TGCGCCAGCAGCCAAGTTGCGGGGGGAAGTCAGCCCCAGCATTTT
>TRBV4-3|TRBD1|-|TRBJ2-7
CASSQDFRGTGEYF
TGCGCCAGCAGCCAAGACTTTAGGGGAACAGGGGAGTACTTC
>TRBV7-8|TRBD1|few|TRBJ1-5
CASSPRQGEPQHF
TGTGCCAGCAGCCCGCGACAGGGGGAGCCCCAGCATTTT
>TRBV6-1|-|many|TRBJ1-5
CASSPDINQPQHF
TGTGCCAGCAGTCCGGACATAAATCAGCCCCAGCATTTT
>TRBV7-2|-|-|TRBJ2-7
CASSLALVPYEQYF
TGTGCCAGCAGCTTAGCTCTAGTACCCTACGAGCAGTACTTC
>TRBV29-1|-|once|TRBJ2-7
CSVEDGRSYEQYF
TGCAGCGTTGAGGACGGCAGGAGTTACGAGCAGTACTTC
>TRBV29-1|-|few|TRBJ1-2
CSVYREVGYTF
TGCAGCGTATACAGGGAGGTTGGCTACACCTTC
>TRBV28|-|many|TRBJ2-7
CASRLTPDPFYEQYF
TGTGCCAGCAGATTGACACCCGACCCTTTCTACGAGCAGTACTTC
>TRBV20-1|TRBD2|few|TRBJ2-5
CSARGTSGVPTQYF
TGCAGTGCTAGGGGGACTAGCGGGGTACCGACCCAGTACTTC
>TRBV7-2|-|many|TRBJ2-7
CASSSGTLRHEQYF
TGTGCCAGCAGCTCCGGGACGCTGCGACACGAGCAGTACTTC
>TRBV6-5|TRBD2|-|TRBJ2-2
CASSSGLAGGPGTGELFF
TGTGCCAGCAGTTCCGGACTAGCGGGAGGGCCAGGGACCGGGGAGCTGTTTTTT
>TRBV20-1|-|many|TRBJ2-5
CSARLTDRLGQETQYF
TGCAGTGCCCGCCTAACCGATCGACTAGGGCAAGAGACCCAGTACTTC
>TRBV11-2|-|-|TRBJ2-7
CASSFGVAYEQYF
TGTGCCAGCAGCTTCGGAGTGGCCTACGAGCAGTACTTC
>TRBV7-6|-|few|TRBJ2-5
CASSLDPGRETQYF
TGTGCCAGCAGCTTAGATCCAGGTCGGGAGACCCAGTACTTC
>TRBV7-2|-|-|TRBJ2-7
CASSLFFYEQYF
TGTGCCAGCAGCTTATTCTTCTACGAGCAGTACTTC
>TRBV18|TRBD1|-|TRBJ2-1
CASSPRDRYNEQFF
TGTGCCAGCTCACCCCGGGACAGATACAATGAGCAGTTCTTC
>TRBV5-1|-|few|TRBJ1-5
CASSLGGKDQPQHF
TGCGCCAGCAGCTTGGGAGGGAAGGATCAGCCCCAGCATTTT
>TRBV6-1|-|-|TRBJ2-7
CASSRITLGQPYEQYF
TGTGCCAGCAGTCGAATAACCCTTGGCCAGCCCTACGAGCAGTACTTC
>TRBV20-1|TRBD1|-|TRBJ1-2
CSAREGDRGVLYGYTF
TGCAGTGCTAGAGAAGGGGACAGGGGGGTCCTCTATGGCTACACCTTC
>TRBV12-3/TRBV12-4|-|many|TRBJ2-6
CASSTGSGANVLTF
TGTGCCAGCAGCACAGGGTCTGGGGCCAACGTCCTGACTTTC
>TRBV2|-|few|TRBJ2-2
CASQKLARVTGELFF
TGTGCCAGCCAGAAGCTAGCGAGAGTTACCGGGGAGCTGTTTTTT
>TRBV7-2|TRBD2|many|TRBJ2-5
CASSLASGQETQYF
TGTGCCAGCAGCTTAGCTAGCGGGCAAGAGACCCAGTACTTC
>TRBV20-1|TRBD2|-|TRBJ2-7
CSLRGSYHEQYF
TGCAGTCTGCGGGGGTCTTACCACGAGCAGTACTTC
>TRBV6-2/TRBV6-3|-|few|TRBJ2-1
CASTYPSGRATYNEQFF
TGTGCCAGCACCTATCCTTCGGGGCGGGCCACCTACAATGAGCAGTTCTTC
>TRBV18|-|few|TRBJ1-1
CASSPTDSLEGTEAFF
TGTGCCAGCTCACCCACAGACAGCCTCGAGGGGACTGAAGCTTTCTTT
>TRBV7-8|-|many|TRBJ1-6
CASLLSPYGSPLHF
TGTGCCAGTCTCCTCTCCCCTTATGGTTCACCCCTCCACTTT
>TRBV20-1|TRBD2|-|TRBJ2-2
CSAARTSTGELFF
TGCAGTGCTGCCAGGACTAGTACCGGGGAGCTGTTTTTT
>TRBV7-2|TRBD2|-|TRBJ2-1
CASSSLAGLGNEQFF
TGTGCCAGCAGCTCCCTAGCGGGATTAGGCAATGAGCAGTTCTTC
>TRBV4-1|TRBD2|-|TRBJ2-7
CASSQEASGNSYEQYF
TGCGCCAGCAGCCAAGAAGCTAGCGGGAACTCCTACGAGCAGTACTTC
>TRBV30|-|few|TRBJ1-2
CAWAQGHGYTF
TGTGCCTGGGCGCAGGGGCATGGCTACACCTTC
>TRBV6-5|-|many|TRBJ2-7
CASSSGGTGYEQYF
TGTGCCAGCAGTTCTGGCGGGACTGGGTACGAGCAGTACTTC
>TRBV5-1|-|-|TRBJ2-7
CANSFIVDDAYEQYF
TGCGCCAACAGCTTTATAGTGGATGATGCCTACGAGCAGTACTTC
>TRBV6-1|-|-|TRBJ1-2
CASSADRLNGYTF
TGTGCCAGCAGTGCCGACAGACTAAATGGCTACACCTTC
>TRBV27|TRBD1|few|TRBJ2-7
CASSLGGRGGGPSYEQYF
TGTGCCAGCAGTTTAGGGGGACGAGGGGGCGGCCCCTCCTACGAGCAGTACTTC
>TRBV6-2/TRBV6-3|-|-|TRBJ2-3
CASRRGIYSTDTQYF
TGTGCCAGCAGGCGGGGAATTTATAGCACAGATACGCAGTATTTT